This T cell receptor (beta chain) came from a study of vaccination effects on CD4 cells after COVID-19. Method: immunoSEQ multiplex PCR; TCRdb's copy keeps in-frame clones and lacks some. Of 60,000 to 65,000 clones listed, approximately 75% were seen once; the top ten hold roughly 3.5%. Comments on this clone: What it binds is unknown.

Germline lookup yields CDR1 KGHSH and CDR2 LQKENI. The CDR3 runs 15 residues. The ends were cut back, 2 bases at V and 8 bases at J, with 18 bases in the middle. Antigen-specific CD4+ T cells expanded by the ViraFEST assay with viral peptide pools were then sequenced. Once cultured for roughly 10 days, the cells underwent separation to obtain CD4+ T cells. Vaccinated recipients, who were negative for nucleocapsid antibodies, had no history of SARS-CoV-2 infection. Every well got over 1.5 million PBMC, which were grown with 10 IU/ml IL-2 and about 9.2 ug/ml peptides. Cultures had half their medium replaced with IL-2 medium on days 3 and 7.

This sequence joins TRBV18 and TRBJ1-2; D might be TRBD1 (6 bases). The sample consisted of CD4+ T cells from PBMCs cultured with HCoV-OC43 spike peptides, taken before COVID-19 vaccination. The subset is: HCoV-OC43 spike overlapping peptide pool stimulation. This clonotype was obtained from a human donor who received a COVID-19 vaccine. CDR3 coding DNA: TGTGCCAGCTCACCAGAATTACAGGGTAGGAGAGGCTACACCTTC. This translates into CASSPELQGRRGYTF.